Following are 6 T cell receptor beta chains from one sample sequenced in a study of control samples from healthy donors and cancer patients (dated by TCRdb to about 2020). Library preparation employed the immunoSEQ multiplex PCR assay. In TCRdb, the immuneACCESS table is reduced to in-frame sequences with V and J assigned. These tables do not hold every clone; where another copy was compared, an unresolved V gene accounts for under half, and the others remain unexplained. Present in this sample are roughly 34,000 clones, around 87% of which were seen just once. The ten largest account for 1.6% of the sample. Source material: PBMCs. These receptors were taken from a woman aged 40 to 50 with lung cancer.

The chain employs TRBV4-3 and TRBJ1-5, with D tentatively TRBD1 (5 bases). Trimming removed 0 bases from V and 5 bases from J, with 8 bases in between. This CDR3 contains 14 residues. Germline V gene sequence: CDR1 LGHNA, CDR2 YSLEER. The CDR3 reads CASSQDWGDQPQHF. The CDR3 region has the DNA TGCGCCAGCAGCCAAGATTGGGGGGATCAGCCCCAGCATTTT.

The chain has TRBV5-6 and TRBJ2-5; D is uncertain. V was cut by 4 bases and J by 7 bases, with 14 bases left in between. Germline V lookup: CDR1 SGHDT, CDR2 YYEEEE. The CDR3 has 13 amino acids. The CDR3 sequence: CASSLVALGTQYF. The CDR3 nucleotides read TGTGCCAGCAGCCTAGTAGCCCTCGGGACCCAGTACTTC.

The rearrangement uses TRBV7-8 and TRBJ1-6; D unresolved. The CDR3 consists of 13 residues. Trimming stripped 2 bases from V and 5 bases from J, with 4 bases between. Germline CDR1 is SGHVS and CDR2 is FQNEAQ. This CDR3 reads CASSLINNSPLHF. The CDR3 DNA follows: TGTGCCAGCAGCTTAATCAATAATTCACCCCTCCACTTT.

The rearrangement uses TRBV18 and TRBJ2-5; D unresolved. The V and J ends lost 3 bases and 5 bases respectively, with 10 bases between them. Germline lookup yields CDR1 KGHSH and CDR2 LQKENI. The CDR3 has 13 amino acids. The CDR3 DNA is TGTGCCAGCTCACCTGCAGGTGATGAGACCCAGTACTTC. It encodes CASSPAGDETQYF.

CDR3 sequence: CASSLAGGAGNEKLFF. The CDR3, as DNA: TGCGCCAGCAGCTTGGCCGGGGGGGCCGGGAATGAAAAACTGTTTTTT. V and J are TRBV5-1 and TRBJ1-4; tentative D call: TRBD1 (6 bases). Germline assignment: CDR1 SGHRS and CDR2 YFSETQ. The length of the CDR3 is 16 residues. V was clipped by 0 bases and J by 5 bases, with 14 bases between them.

In its sample, this clone was seen once. The V gene is TRBV11-3, the J gene TRBJ2-7; perhaps TRBD2 as D (6 bases). Germline CDR1 reads SGHNT; CDR2 reads YENEEA. The CDR3 length is 12 residues. Trimming shortened V by 1 base and J by 8 bases, and 9 bases separated the two germline ends. CDR3 sequence: CASSLGGGKQYF. As DNA, the CDR3 is TGTGCCAGCAGCTTAGGGGGAGGAAAGCAGTACTTC.